This TCR beta chain was obtained from a study of T-cell memory formation after mild COVID-19. This clonotype has a handful of counts. Antigen unknown. Overall study results and limits: Day 15 to 85 contracting clones showed balanced CD4/CD8; day 15 to 37 expanders favored CD4+.

Germline V gives CDR1 MNHNS, CDR2 SASEGT. CDR3 length: 18 residues. The germline V and J ends were trimmed by 6 bases and 4 bases, with 27 bases remaining between them. A single record per CDR3 protein comes from TCRdb applying MiXCR to the 5' RACE reads. The sample has hundreds of thousands of distinct CDR3 sequences, around 15% seen once. The sequence was obtained from an adult woman who had mild COVID-19 (a few samples of this study predate the infection). Cell type and time point are not known. The rearrangement joins TRBV6-1 to TRBJ1-2; D possibly corresponds to TRBD1 (5 bases). Sequenced sample: PBMCs or a T cell subset sorted from them (not recorded which). CDR3 sequence: CASRFDPEGAEYSYGYTF. The CDR3 nucleotides read TGTGCCAGCAGATTCGACCCGGAAGGGGCTGAGTATAGCTATGGCTACACCTTC.